Listed below are T cell receptor beta chains from one sample, sequenced in a study of blood T cell repertoires in COVID-19. Profiling relied on immunoSEQ multiplex PCR, and the TCRdb table lists in-frame clones only, not all of them. This sample has approximately 140,000 clones, with over 65% found just once. The source material was peripheral blood. The receptors were gathered from a man in his sixties or seventies with acute or convalescent COVID-19. Both conserved end residues are part of each CDR3. Clone size is shown for a subset of rows, as once, few, many or a class of expanded clone.

v_call: TRBV19
j_call: TRBJ2-1
clone_size: .
cdr3_aa: CASNDGSSYNEQFF

v_call: TRBV5-1
j_call: TRBJ2-7
clone_size: .
cdr3_aa: CASSAGQGAWYEQYF

v_call: TRBV7-3
j_call: TRBJ2-7
clone_size: .
cdr3_aa: CASSPQSGGPYEQYF

v_call: TRBV5-6
j_call: TRBJ1-3
clone_size: .
cdr3_aa: CASSLYRSGNTIYF

v_call: TRBV5-1
j_call: TRBJ2-6
clone_size: .
cdr3_aa: CASNTGSGANVLTF

v_call: TRBV10-3
j_call: TRBJ2-2
clone_size: .
cdr3_aa: CAISEAPGSGGFNTGELFF

v_call: TRBV19
j_call: TRBJ2-2
clone_size: .
cdr3_aa: CASSPSRTGATGELFF

v_call: TRBV7-9
j_call: TRBJ2-4
clone_size: .
cdr3_aa: CASSPAGWNVGIQYF

v_call: TRBV12-3/TRBV12-4
j_call: TRBJ1-6
clone_size: .
cdr3_aa: CASKPQGNSPLHF

v_call: TRBV6-1
j_call: TRBJ1-2
clone_size: .
cdr3_aa: CASSEAVPGRQGVSHWGGYTF

v_call: TRBV7-6
j_call: TRBJ2-2
clone_size: .
cdr3_aa: CAGRAGDIGELFF

v_call: TRBV6-5
j_call: TRBJ1-2
clone_size: .
cdr3_aa: CASSYQQGQDGYTF

v_call: TRBV19
j_call: TRBJ1-5
clone_size: .
cdr3_aa: CASIPDRFSNQPQHF

v_call: TRBV28
j_call: TRBJ1-4
clone_size: .
cdr3_aa: CASSGSGTQNEKLFF

v_call: TRBV6-5
j_call: TRBJ2-7
clone_size: few
cdr3_aa: CASSRQGYEQYF

v_call: TRBV30
j_call: TRBJ2-1
clone_size: .
cdr3_aa: CAWSALTSGGGNEQFF

v_call: TRBV27
j_call: TRBJ1-5
clone_size: once
cdr3_aa: CASSPGHGLVEGNQPQHF

v_call: TRBV6-6
j_call: TRBJ2-6
clone_size: .
cdr3_aa: CASETSRSGANVLTF

v_call: TRBV12-5
j_call: TRBJ1-1
clone_size: .
cdr3_aa: CASGLEGLRDRGLGEAFF

v_call: TRBV6-5
j_call: TRBJ1-5
clone_size: .
cdr3_aa: CASLSTGSEQPQHF

v_call: TRBV6-5
j_call: TRBJ2-7
clone_size: .
cdr3_aa: CASSLQGVGSYEQYF

v_call: TRBV5-6
j_call: TRBJ2-5
clone_size: .
cdr3_aa: CASSSVSRVETQYF

v_call: TRBV6-1
j_call: TRBJ2-1
clone_size: .
cdr3_aa: CASSEGQAVRHEQFF

v_call: TRBV6-5
j_call: TRBJ1-5
clone_size: .
cdr3_aa: CASRDSGVGNQPQHF

v_call: TRBV7-2
j_call: TRBJ2-7
clone_size: .
cdr3_aa: CASSPGLAGDEQYF

v_call: TRBV27
j_call: TRBJ2-1
clone_size: .
cdr3_aa: CASRGQGYNEQFF

v_call: TRBV3-1/TRBV3-2
j_call: TRBJ1-6
clone_size: .
cdr3_aa: CASSTAPGDSPLHF

v_call: TRBV6-6
j_call: TRBJ2-2
clone_size: once
cdr3_aa: CASRGRNTGELFF

v_call: TRBV4-1
j_call: TRBJ2-1
clone_size: .
cdr3_aa: CASSQVQTSGANEQFF

v_call: TRBV9
j_call: TRBJ2-1
clone_size: .
cdr3_aa: CASSAAGTGGLASYNEQFF

v_call: TRBV28
j_call: TRBJ1-3
clone_size: .
cdr3_aa: CASSLPSTGLRNTIYF

v_call: TRBV4-2
j_call: TRBJ2-6
clone_size: .
cdr3_aa: CASSLGQGSGANVLTF

v_call: TRBV27
j_call: TRBJ1-2
clone_size: .
cdr3_aa: CASSLSREGGIYGYTF

v_call: TRBV19
j_call: TRBJ1-3
clone_size: .
cdr3_aa: CASSMRQVVSGNTIYF

v_call: TRBV6-1
j_call: TRBJ2-2
clone_size: .
cdr3_aa: CASSEALGSTGELFF

v_call: TRBV3-1/TRBV3-2
j_call: TRBJ1-4
clone_size: .
cdr3_aa: CASSQVPGQGNEKLFF

v_call: TRBV5-1
j_call: TRBJ1-6
clone_size: .
cdr3_aa: CASSPSGGSNSPLHF

v_call: TRBV14
j_call: TRBJ2-7
clone_size: .
cdr3_aa: CASSPRTSGRPAAYEQYF

v_call: TRBV11-3
j_call: TRBJ2-1
clone_size: .
cdr3_aa: CASSVGTGAFEQFF

v_call: TRBV30
j_call: TRBJ1-4
clone_size: .
cdr3_aa: CAWSGATNEKLFF

v_call: TRBV7-3
j_call: TRBJ2-1
clone_size: .
cdr3_aa: CASSLGTSSNEQFF

v_call: TRBV7-3
j_call: TRBJ2-1
clone_size: .
cdr3_aa: CASSPLGSSGSYSYNEQFF

v_call: TRBV12-5
j_call: TRBJ2-1
clone_size: .
cdr3_aa: CASGLVRVLEQFF

v_call: TRBV28
j_call: TRBJ1-5
clone_size: few
cdr3_aa: CASSLAQGVQSNQPQHF

v_call: TRBV3-1/TRBV3-2
j_call: TRBJ2-7
clone_size: few
cdr3_aa: CASSQDPTGSYEQYF

v_call: TRBV2
j_call: TRBJ1-4
clone_size: .
cdr3_aa: CASRILTGVLFF